Listed here are 9 T cell receptor beta chains from one sample, sequenced in a study of glioma-infiltrating T cells after dendritic cell vaccination (dated by TCRdb to 2016 to 2017). Library preparation employed the immunoSEQ multiplex PCR assay. Imported from immuneACCESS, the table was reduced by TCRdb to in-frame sequences with V and J called. These copies leave out some clones; in studies compared against another copy, an unresolved V gene accounts for under half, and the cause of the remainder is not known. The sample contains 65,000 or so clones, roughly nine tenths of them found a single time. The top ten hold approximately 10% of the sample. Read against the paper, the sample's time point label means: after dendritic cell vaccination, including at tumor progression/relapse. The material sequenced was blood, taken after dendritic cell vaccination. These receptors came from a human donor with glioblastoma.

The gene calls are TRBV6-5 and TRBJ2-4, with TRBD1 matching over 10 bases. The junction had 3 bases not matched to a gene; V was cut back by 6 bases and J by 7 bases. The CDR3 is 13 residues long. In germline, CDR1 is MNHEY, CDR2 SVGAGI. The CDR3 DNA sequence: TGTGCCAGCAGGGGGACAGGGGTGAACATTCAGTACTTC. This translates into CASRGTGVNIQYF.

V usage is TRBV30 and J usage is TRBJ2-4, with D possibly TRBD1 on 6 matching bases. V was shortened by 1 base and J by 4 bases, with 11 bases between the two germline ends. Germline V gene data show CDR1 as GTSNPN and CDR2 as SVGIG (reference sequence). The CDR3 spans 14 residues. CDR3 sequence: CAWSDGGGKNIQYF. The CDR3 DNA follows: TGTGCCTGGAGTGATGGGGGCGGGAAAAACATTCAGTACTTC.

V is TRBV25-1 and J is TRBJ1-2, with a weak D call TRBD1 (6 bases). This CDR3 region has 15 residues. The germline CDR1 and CDR2 sequences are MGHDK and SYGVNS. V dropped 1 base and J dropped 5 bases, with 14 bases sitting between them. The CDR3 sequence: CASSEWGTRSYGYTF. The CDR3 bases are TGTGCCAGCAGTGAATGGGGGACACGCTCATATGGCTACACCTTC.

The genes are TRBV4-3 and TRBJ1-2; no clear D gene. Germline CDR1 and CDR2: LGHNA and YSLEER. The CDR3 spans 16 residues. Trimming took 0 bases from V and 6 from J, leaving 17 bases between them. CDR3 DNA sequence: TGCGCCAGCAGCCAAGACGGGCGGGGTGTCAATAATGGCTACACCTTC. Encoded protein: CASSQDGRGVNNGYTF.

This chain connects TRBV25-1 to TRBJ1-3; tentative D call: TRBD1 (5 bases). Germline CDR1 is MGHDK and CDR2 is SYGVNS. CDR3 length: 17 amino acids. V was pared by 2 bases and J by 0 bases, with 14 bases between. This CDR3 is CASSENLGTDSGNTIYF. The CDR3, as DNA: TGTGCCAGCAGTGAAAACCTCGGGACTGACTCTGGAAACACCATATATTTT.

This chain connects TRBV6-1 to TRBJ2-3, with 10 bases fitting TRBD2. The length of the CDR3 is 15 residues. Germline values: CDR1 MNHNS, CDR2 SASEGT. V gave up 2 bases and J gave up 3 bases; unmatched junction bases: 2. The CDR3 reads CASSELAGETDTQYF. Written as DNA, the CDR3 is TGTGCCAGCAGTGAACTAGCGGGGGAAACAGATACGCAGTATTTT.

The chain uses TRBV5-4 and TRBJ1-5; D is undetermined. Trimming took 2 bases from V and 3 from J, leaving 6 bases between them. The germline CDR1 and CDR2 sequences are SGHNT and YYREEE (reference sequence). This CDR3 has 13 residues. The CDR3 loop reads CASSLNNNQPQHF. The CDR3 DNA reads TGTGCCAGCAGCTTAAATAACAATCAGCCCCAGCATTTT. Full variable domain (remainder filled in from reference TRBV5-4 and TRBJ1-5): ETGVTQSPTHLIKTRGQQVTLRCSSQSGHNTVSWYQQALGQGPQFIFQYYREEENGRGNFPPRFSGLQFPNYSSELNVNALELDDSALYLCASSLNNNQPQHFGDGTRLSIL.

The CDR3 nucleotides read TGTGCCAGCAGTTACTCGGGGCAGGGGGAAGTCGGCTACACCTTC. Residues: CASSYSGQGEVGYTF. The genes are TRBV6-5 and TRBJ1-2; 7 bases are a match to TRBD1. Per the germline V gene, CDR1 is MNHEY and CDR2 is SVGAGI. V lost 0 bases, J lost 8 bases, and 9 bases stayed unmatched. The CDR3 is made up of 15 amino acids.

The genes are TRBV7-2 and TRBJ2-1; 10 bases are a match to TRBD2. This CDR3 comprises 16 residues. Germline trimming cut 4 bases from V and 5 bases from J; bases unmatched to any gene: 8. CDR1 is SGHTA and CDR2 is FQGNSA in the germline V gene. CDR3 coding DNA: TGTGCCAGCAGCTCTCGAGCGGGAGGGCCGAACAATGAGCAGTTCTTC. As protein: CASSSRAGGPNNEQFF.